Sequencing of this T cell receptor (beta chain) was carried out in a study of blood T cell repertoires in COVID-19 (dated by TCRdb to between 2020 and 2021). Turning to the overall study: Samples from collaborators originated in the United States, Italy and Spain and spanned both the acute and convalescent phases of COVID-19. The prospective study material was composed of cDNA or gDNA derived from T cells, B-cell-depleted T cells, or PBMCs. Subjects who had been exposed to COVID-19, were actively infected with it, or had recovered from it provided the deeply sampled blood TCRbeta repertoires that made up the dataset. The repertoires were made available in a free public database intended to serve as a resource for research on the immune response to SARS-CoV-2. The samples were drawn from the first 160 participants of the ongoing ImmuneRACE study and from 950 to 1,500 subjects provided by 6 global collaborators. The sample metadata nearly always contained a de-identified subject ID, COVID-19 status, age in years and sex. Where available, HLA class I and class II types were taken from metadata supplied by the sample provider and were not determined by assay-based typing.

As for this clone: There is no known antigen for this receptor. Qualities for individual bases were not recorded, and no much larger clone is one base off.

Collaborating institutions collected whole blood in K2EDTA tubes following their own protocols. For TCRbeta analysis, collaborators shipped samples as frozen whole blood, isolated PBMCs, or DNA extracted from either of those sample types. Beyond this particular receptor, the publication reports: The amount of clinical and demographic metadata varied by source and participant and was provided uncurated.

Trimming at the junction amounts to 4 bases on V and 3 bases on J, and the germline ends lie 9 bases apart. From the cysteine up to the phenylalanine, the CDR3 has a length of 13 residues. This entry keeps only the CDR3 DNA: 39 bases, framed from base 1. According to the germline V gene, CDR1 reads LGHNA and CDR2 reads YSLEER. The immunoSEQ Assay, a bias-controlled multiplex PCR, was used to amplify TCRbeta CDR3 regions from genomic DNA. In the original analysis: Nucleated cell counts per sample were estimated from amplification of reference gene primers within the assay. To quantify the absolute abundance of each unique TCRbeta CDR3 rearrangement, sequence reads were collapsed and filtered. For each sample, productive Simpson clonality was calculated as the square root of Simpson's diversity index over productive rearrangements. The clones in this table, taken by TCRdb from immuneACCESS, are in-frame only. Not every clone is retained; where verified, under half of the shortfall comes from an unresolved V gene, and the cause of the rest is unknown. V, J and clone size derive from that table, while D and trimming were established from the DNA sequence. The sample table records about 98,000 clones; roughly 80% of these occur just once. In total, the top ten clones hold about 10% of the sample.

Sequenced sample: peripheral blood. This chain joins TRBV4-3 to TRBJ1-2; the D gene is possibly TRBD1, with 5 bases matching. The clonotype originates from an elderly woman with acute or convalescent COVID-19. The bases are TGCGCCAGCAGCCTCGACAGTTACTATGGCTACACCTTC. The encoded protein is CASSLDSYYGYTF.